A single sample gave rise to the 20 T cell receptor beta chains below, sequenced in a study of OX40 agonist ivuxolimab in advanced cancers. The method was immunoSEQ multiplex PCR; TCRdb's version includes in-frame clones alone and lacks a portion of them. Found here are 20,000 to 25,000 clones, roughly 88% of them singletons; the top ten hold roughly 36%. Here the sequenced sample was CD4+ or CD8+ T cells sorted from blood, taken in a trial of the OX40 agonist ivuxolimab. The receptors here all came from an adult with an advanced solid tumor such as melanoma, head and neck, liver or kidney cancer.

V and J are TRBV7-8 and TRBJ2-7; 8 bases are shared with TRBD2. The junction had 7 bases not matched to a gene; V was cut back by 5 bases and J by 7 bases. The CDR3 is 13 residues long. Per the germline V gene, CDR1 is SGHVS and CDR2 is FQNEAQ. The CDR3 DNA reads as TGTGCCAGCAGCCCGGGGGGGGTGGATGAGCAGTACTTC. It yields the protein CASSPGGVDEQYF. The full variable domain, with the rest looked up from reference TRBV7-8 and TRBJ2-7, is GAGVSQSPRYKVAKRGQDVALRCDPISGHVSLFWYQQALGQGPEFLTYFQNEAQLDKSGLPSDRFFAERPEGSVSTLKIQRTQQEDSAVYLCASSPGGVDEQYFGPGTRLTVT.

Written as DNA, the CDR3 is TGTGCCAGCAGCTTAGTGGAAGAGGGGAACACCATATATTTT. The encoded protein is CASSLVEEGNTIYF. The chain employs TRBV7-9 and TRBJ1-3, with D perhaps TRBD1 (5 bases). Germline loops: CDR1 SEHNR, CDR2 FQNEAQ (reference sequence). The ends were cut back, 1 base at V and 7 bases at J, with 11 bases in the middle. The CDR3 length is 14 residues.

This clone was observed a handful of times. The chain recombines TRBV27 with TRBJ2-1; D unresolved. This CDR3 spans 16 amino acids. Between the trimmed V and J ends, which lost 5 bases and 2 bases, there was a span of 16 bases. CDR1 is MNHEY and CDR2 is SMNVEV in the germline V gene (reference sequence). The CDR3 DNA is TGTGCCAGCAGTCCCCCTCCAGCGCAACCCTACAATGAGCAGTTCTTC. Translating gives CASSPPPAQPYNEQFF.

V and J are TRBV7-9 and TRBJ2-7, with TRBD2 matching over 11 bases. The CDR3 contains 15 residues. V shed 4 bases and J 0 bases; nucleotides not matched to a gene: 2. The germline V gene encodes CDR1 SEHNR and CDR2 FQNEAQ (reference sequence). The CDR3 spells CASSSSGGPSYEQYF. The CDR3 DNA reads TGTGCCAGCAGCTCTAGCGGGGGGCCCTCCTACGAGCAGTACTTC.

This chain joins TRBV27 and TRBJ2-1; D assignment may be TRBD1 or TRBD2 (6 bases each). The CDR3 is 16 amino acids. CDR1 is MNHEY and CDR2 is SMNVEV in the germline V gene (reference sequence). V gave up 5 bases and J gave up 5 bases, with 19 bases separating them. CDR3 bases: TGTGCCAGCAGTCCGGGGGCAGGGGCGGGAAACAATGAGCAGTTCTTC. Translated, it gives CASSPGAGAGNNEQFF.

In its sample, this clone was seen a few times. The chain uses TRBV10-1 and TRBJ2-3; 7 bases are a match to TRBD1. The CDR3 totals 14 residues. V gave up 2 bases and J gave up 6 bases; unmatched junction bases: 5. Germline lookup yields CDR1 WNHNN and CDR2 SYGVQD (reference sequence). CDR3 region: CASSEGTVHDTQYF. The DNA of the CDR3 is TGCGCCAGCAGTGAGGGGACAGTCCACGATACGCAGTATTTT.

The chain uses TRBV4-1 and TRBJ1-5; unclear D gene. Per the germline V gene, CDR1 is MGHRA and CDR2 is YSYEKL. Trimming pared 4 bases from V and 0 bases from J, leaving 13 bases between. This CDR3 comprises 16 residues. CDR3 sequence: CASSPRGGSSNQPQHF. In DNA, the CDR3 is TGCGCCAGCAGCCCACGGGGAGGCTCTAGCAATCAGCCCCAGCATTTT.

The V call is TRBV7-6, the J call TRBJ2-7, with a possible D match to TRBD2 (7 bases). Between the trimmed V and J ends, which lost 2 bases and 3 bases, there was a span of 23 bases. The CDR3 runs 18 residues. Germline CDR1 reads SGHVS; CDR2 reads FNYEAQ. This chain's CDR3 is CASSLIGGEGPLSYEQYF. The CDR3 region has the DNA TGTGCCAGCAGCTTAATAGGGGGGGAGGGCCCTCTGAGCTACGAGCAGTACTTC. Filled out from reference TRBV7-6 and TRBJ2-7, the complete variable domain reads GAGVSQSPRYKVTKRGQDVALRCDPISGHVSLYWYRQALGQGPEFLTYFNYEAQQDKSGLPNDRFSAERPEGSISTLTIQRTEQRDSAMYRCASSLIGGEGPLSYEQYFGPGTRLTVT.

The chain has TRBV11-2 and TRBJ2-7; a weak D match, TRBD1 (5 bases). CDR3 size: 12 residues. Trimming removed 4 bases from V and 7 bases from J, with 11 bases in between. CDR1 is SGHAT and CDR2 is FQNNGV in the germline V gene. The CDR3 DNA sequence: TGTGCCAGCAGCTCCCTGCCAGGGGAGCAGTACTTC. Translated, it gives CASSSLPGEQYF.

The chain links TRBV27 to TRBJ1-1; 8 bases are a match to TRBD1. The CDR3 spans 17 residues. Trimming at V came to 0 bases and at J to 5 bases, leaving 11 bases not matched to a gene. The V gene's germline CDR1 is MNHEY and CDR2 SMNVEV (reference sequence). The CDR3 nucleotides are TGTGCCAGCAGTTTATCCCCGACAGGGGAGGAAGATACTGAAGCTTTCTTT. Amino acids: CASSLSPTGEEDTEAFF.

The V and J genes are TRBV7-2 and TRBJ2-7; 9 bases map to TRBD2. V was clipped by 0 bases and J by 2 bases; unmatched bases: 5. The germline V gene encodes CDR1 SGHTA and CDR2 FQGNSA. The CDR3 spans 16 residues. The CDR3 loop reads CASSLAPGLAPYEQYF. CDR3 sequence (DNA): TGTGCCAGCAGCTTAGCGCCGGGACTAGCACCCTACGAGCAGTACTTC.

This clone was counted many times. The chain recombines TRBV5-4 with TRBJ2-1; 8 bases map to TRBD2. The CDR3 has 15 amino acids. Germline V lookup: CDR1 SGHNT, CDR2 YYREEE (reference sequence). The V and J ends lost 4 bases and 6 bases, in that order; junction bases with no gene match: 9. The CDR3 bases are TGTGCCAGCAGCCACCCGTCGGGGGGGGCCAATGAGCAGTTCTTC. The encoded protein is CASSHPSGGANEQFF.

The J gene is TRBJ2-1, the V gene TRBV5-8; D not certain. CDR1 is SGHTS and CDR2 is YDEGEE in the germline V gene. Trimming pared 0 bases from V and 4 bases from J, leaving 14 bases between. The CDR3 extends over 16 amino acids. The CDR3 DNA reads TGTGCCAGCAGCTTGGAGGTGGGCTGGGGTTACAATGAGCAGTTCTTC. Its protein is CASSLEVGWGYNEQFF.

The V call is TRBV7-6, the J call TRBJ2-1; a possible D gene is TRBD2 (6 bases). The V and J ends lost 0 bases and 7 bases respectively, with 10 bases between them. Germline CDR1 and CDR2: SGHVS and FNYEAQ. This CDR3 spans 14 amino acids. The CDR3 region has the DNA TGTGCCAGCAGCTTAGCCGGACTATGGAATGAGCAGTTCTTC. It yields the protein CASSLAGLWNEQFF.

This sequence joins TRBV5-1 and TRBJ2-3, with 9 bases aligning to TRBD2. The ends lost 4 bases at V and 0 bases at J; junction bases unmatched: 6. The CDR3 is 16 amino acids. Germline loops: CDR1 SGHRS, CDR2 YFSETQ. CDR3 nucleotide sequence: TGCGCCAGCAGCCCGACTAGCGGATCTAGCACAGATACGCAGTATTTT. Encoded protein: CASSPTSGSSTDTQYF.

The chain couples TRBV13 to TRBJ1-2; maybe TRBD1 (5 bases). The V and J ends lost 5 bases and 4 bases respectively, with 17 bases between them. Germline V gene sequence: CDR1 PRHDT, CDR2 FYEKMQ (reference sequence). CDR3 length equals 15 residues. CDR3 in amino acids: CASSPGGDPPYGYTF. The DNA for the CDR3 is TGTGCCAGCAGCCCCGGGGGGGATCCTCCCTATGGCTACACCTTC.

The rearrangement links TRBV9 to TRBJ1-2, with TRBD1 as a possible D gene (5 bases). The CDR3 totals 14 residues. Germline V gives CDR1 SGDLS, CDR2 YYNGEE. With 4 bases removed from V and 0 bases from J, the gap between germline ends came to 10 bases. The CDR3 protein is CASSSLTANYGYTF. DNA of the CDR3: TGTGCCAGCAGCTCCTTGACAGCTAACTATGGCTACACCTTC.

The chain couples TRBV9 to TRBJ1-2; unclear D gene. Germline V gene lookup returns CDR1 SGDLS and CDR2 YYNGEE. CDR3 size: 16 residues. V was clipped by 0 bases and J by 5 bases, with 17 bases between them. The CDR3 is CASSVEDLLPLYGYTF. Here the CDR3 DNA reads TGTGCCAGCAGCGTAGAAGACCTTCTCCCCCTTTATGGCTACACCTTC.

J is TRBJ1-1 and V is TRBV29-1; D is unclear. The V gene lost 4 bases and the J gene lost 2 bases, with 11 bases spanning the gap. This CDR3 has 13 residues. CDR1 is SQVTM and CDR2 is ANQGSEA in the germline V gene. The CDR3 sequence: CSVAKEGNTEAFF. For the CDR3, the DNA is TGCAGCGTTGCGAAGGAGGGAAACACTGAAGCTTTCTTT.

The chain uses TRBV9 and TRBJ2-3; unclear D gene. The V and J ends lost 4 bases and 6 bases respectively, with 12 bases between them. The CDR3 is made up of 13 amino acids. CDR1 is SGDLS and CDR2 is YYNGEE in the germline V gene. Here the CDR3 DNA reads TGTGCCAGCAGCCTCTCGTCTCGGGATACGCAGTATTTT. Amino acid sequence: CASSLSSRDTQYF.